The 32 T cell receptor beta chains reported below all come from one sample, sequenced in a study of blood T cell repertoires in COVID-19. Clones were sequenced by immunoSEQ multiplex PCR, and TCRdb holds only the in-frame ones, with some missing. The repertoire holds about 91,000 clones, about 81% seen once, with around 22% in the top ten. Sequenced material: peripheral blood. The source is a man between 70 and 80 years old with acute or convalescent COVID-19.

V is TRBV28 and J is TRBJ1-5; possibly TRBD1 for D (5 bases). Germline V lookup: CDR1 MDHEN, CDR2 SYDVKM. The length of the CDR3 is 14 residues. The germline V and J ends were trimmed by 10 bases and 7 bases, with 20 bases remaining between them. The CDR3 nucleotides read TGTGCCACCCTGGGTGGAGGGGCTCGGCAGCCCCAGCATTTT. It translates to CATLGGGARQPQHF.

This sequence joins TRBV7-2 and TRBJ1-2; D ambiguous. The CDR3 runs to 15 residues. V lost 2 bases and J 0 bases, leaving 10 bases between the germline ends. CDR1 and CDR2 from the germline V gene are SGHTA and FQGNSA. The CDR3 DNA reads TGTGCCAGCAGCTTAACGTCAGGCCCTAACTATGGCTACACCTTC. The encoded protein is CASSLTSGPNYGYTF.

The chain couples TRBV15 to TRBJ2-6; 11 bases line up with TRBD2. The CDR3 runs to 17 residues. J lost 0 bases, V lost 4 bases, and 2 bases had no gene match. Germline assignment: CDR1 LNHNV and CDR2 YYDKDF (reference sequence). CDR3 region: CATSTLAGASGANVLTF. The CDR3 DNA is TGTGCCACCAGCACACTAGCGGGAGCCTCTGGGGCCAACGTCCTGACTTTC.

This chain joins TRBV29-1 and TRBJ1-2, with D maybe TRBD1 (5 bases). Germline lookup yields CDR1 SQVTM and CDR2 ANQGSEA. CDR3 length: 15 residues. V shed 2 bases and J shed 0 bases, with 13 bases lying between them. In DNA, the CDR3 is TGCAGCGTTGAAACAGGAACATCTTCTAACTATGGCTACACCTTC. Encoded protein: CSVETGTSSNYGYTF.

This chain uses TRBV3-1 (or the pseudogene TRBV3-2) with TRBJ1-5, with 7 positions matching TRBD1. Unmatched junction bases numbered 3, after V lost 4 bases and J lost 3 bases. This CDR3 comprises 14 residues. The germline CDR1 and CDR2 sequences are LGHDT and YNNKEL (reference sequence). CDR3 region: CASSPGTANQPQHF. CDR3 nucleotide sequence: TGTGCCAGCAGCCCCGGGACAGCCAATCAGCCCCAGCATTTT.

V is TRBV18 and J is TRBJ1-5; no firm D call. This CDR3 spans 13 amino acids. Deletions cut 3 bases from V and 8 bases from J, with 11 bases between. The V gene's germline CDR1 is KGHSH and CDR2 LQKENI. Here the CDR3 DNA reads TGTGCCAGCTCACCTGGCTCCGGGGAGCCCCAGCATTTT. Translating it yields CASSPGSGEPQHF.

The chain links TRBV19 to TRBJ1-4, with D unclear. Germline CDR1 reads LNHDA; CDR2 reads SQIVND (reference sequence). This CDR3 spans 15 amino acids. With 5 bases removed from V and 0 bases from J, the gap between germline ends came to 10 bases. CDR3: CASSRRGSTNEKLFF. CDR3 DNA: TGTGCCAGTAGTCGGAGAGGATCAACTAATGAAAAACTGTTTTTT. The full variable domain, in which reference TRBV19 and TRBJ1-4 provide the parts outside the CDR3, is DGGITQSPKYLFRKEGQNVTLSCEQNLNHDAMYWYRQDPGQGLRLIYYSQIVNDFQKGDIAEGYSVSREKKESFPLTVTSAQKNPTAFYLCASSRRGSTNEKLFFGSGTQLSVL.

The CDR3 DNA sequence: TGTGCCAGCAGGTTCGGGTGGACCGGGGAGCTGTTTTTT. It codes for CASRFGWTGELFF. The V and J genes are TRBV7-2 and TRBJ2-2; unclear D gene. V was pared by 6 bases and J by 5 bases, with 10 bases between. The germline CDR1 and CDR2 sequences are SGHTA and FQGNSA. The CDR3 extends over 13 amino acids.

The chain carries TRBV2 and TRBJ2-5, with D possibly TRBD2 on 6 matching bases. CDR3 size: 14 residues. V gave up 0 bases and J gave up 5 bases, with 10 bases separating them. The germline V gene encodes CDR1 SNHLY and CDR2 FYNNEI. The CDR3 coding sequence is TGTGCCAGCAGTGAAGCAGGAGGGAGGGAGACCCAGTACTTC. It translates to CASSEAGGRETQYF.

The CDR3 region is CASSRDRGQPQHF. The CDR3 DNA reads TGCGCCAGCAGCAGAGACAGGGGCCAGCCCCAGCATTTT. V is TRBV5-1 and J is TRBJ1-5; 8 bases align to TRBD1. V shed 4 bases and J 7 bases; nucleotides not matched to a gene: 4. The CDR3 extends over 13 amino acids. Germline-derived CDR1 and CDR2 are SGHRS and YFSETQ.

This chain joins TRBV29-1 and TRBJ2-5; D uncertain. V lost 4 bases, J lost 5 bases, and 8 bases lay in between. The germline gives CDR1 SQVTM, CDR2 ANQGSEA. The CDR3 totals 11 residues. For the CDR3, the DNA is TGCAGCGTTGCCCCCTCGGAGACCCAGTACTTC. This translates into CSVAPSETQYF.

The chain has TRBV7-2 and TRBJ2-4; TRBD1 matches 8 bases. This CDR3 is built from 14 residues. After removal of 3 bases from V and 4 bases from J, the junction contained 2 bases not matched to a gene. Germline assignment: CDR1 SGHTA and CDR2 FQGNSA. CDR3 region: CASSFRDRKNIQYF. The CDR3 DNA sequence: TGTGCCAGCAGCTTCAGGGACAGGAAAAACATTCAGTACTTC.

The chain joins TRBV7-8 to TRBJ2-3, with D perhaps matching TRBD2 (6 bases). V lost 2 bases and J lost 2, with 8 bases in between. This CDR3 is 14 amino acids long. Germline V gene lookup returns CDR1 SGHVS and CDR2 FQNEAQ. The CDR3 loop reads CASSLLRDTDTQYF. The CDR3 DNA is TGTGCCAGCAGCTTACTGCGGGACACAGATACGCAGTATTTT.

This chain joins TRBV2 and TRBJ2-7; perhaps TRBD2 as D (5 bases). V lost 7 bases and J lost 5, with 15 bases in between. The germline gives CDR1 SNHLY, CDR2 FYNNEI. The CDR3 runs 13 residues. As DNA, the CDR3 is TGTGCCAGCAACGAGAGGGCTCTGAACGAGCAGTACTTC. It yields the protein CASNERALNEQYF.

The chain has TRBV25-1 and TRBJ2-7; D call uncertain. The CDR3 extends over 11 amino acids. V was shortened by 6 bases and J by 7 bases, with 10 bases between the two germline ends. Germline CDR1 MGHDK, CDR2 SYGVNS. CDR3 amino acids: CASSVRVEQYF. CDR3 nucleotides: TGTGCCAGCAGCGTCCGGGTGGAGCAGTACTTC.

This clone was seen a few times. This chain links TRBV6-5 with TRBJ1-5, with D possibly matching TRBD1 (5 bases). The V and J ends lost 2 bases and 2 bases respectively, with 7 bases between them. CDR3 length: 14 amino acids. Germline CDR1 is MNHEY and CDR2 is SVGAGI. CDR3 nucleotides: TGTGCCAGCAGTTACAGGGGCGGCAATCAGCCCCAGCATTTT. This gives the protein CASSYRGGNQPQHF.

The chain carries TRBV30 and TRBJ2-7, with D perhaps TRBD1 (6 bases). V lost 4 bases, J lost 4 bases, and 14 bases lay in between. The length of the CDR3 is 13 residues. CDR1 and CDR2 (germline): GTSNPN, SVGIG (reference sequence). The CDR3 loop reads CAWTYRDPYEQYF. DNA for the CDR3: TGTGCCTGGACCTACAGGGACCCTTACGAGCAGTACTTC.

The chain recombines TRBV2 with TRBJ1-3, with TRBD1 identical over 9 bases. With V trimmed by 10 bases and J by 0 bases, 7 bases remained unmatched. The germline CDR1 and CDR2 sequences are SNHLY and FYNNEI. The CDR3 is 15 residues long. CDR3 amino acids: CAKRTGASSGNTIYF. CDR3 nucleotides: TGTGCCAAACGGACAGGGGCGAGCTCTGGAAACACCATATATTTT.

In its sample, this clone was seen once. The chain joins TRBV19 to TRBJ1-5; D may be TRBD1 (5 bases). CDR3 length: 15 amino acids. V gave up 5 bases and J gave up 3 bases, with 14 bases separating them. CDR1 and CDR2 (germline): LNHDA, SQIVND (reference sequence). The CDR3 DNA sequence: TGTGCCAGTAGTTGGACCTGGGGGGACAATCAGCCCCAGCATTTT. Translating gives CASSWTWGDNQPQHF.

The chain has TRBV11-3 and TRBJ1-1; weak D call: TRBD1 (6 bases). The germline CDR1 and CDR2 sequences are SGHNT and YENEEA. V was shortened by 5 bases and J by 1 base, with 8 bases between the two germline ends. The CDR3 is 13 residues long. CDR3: CASSPTGNTEAFF. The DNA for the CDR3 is TGTGCCAGCAGCCCGACAGGGAACACTGAAGCTTTCTTT.

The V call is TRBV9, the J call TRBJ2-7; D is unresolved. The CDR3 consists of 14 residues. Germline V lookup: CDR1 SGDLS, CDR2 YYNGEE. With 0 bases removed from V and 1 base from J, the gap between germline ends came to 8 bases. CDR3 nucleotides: TGTGCCAGCAGCGTAGACGGGTTATCCTACGAGCAGTACTTC. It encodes CASSVDGLSYEQYF.

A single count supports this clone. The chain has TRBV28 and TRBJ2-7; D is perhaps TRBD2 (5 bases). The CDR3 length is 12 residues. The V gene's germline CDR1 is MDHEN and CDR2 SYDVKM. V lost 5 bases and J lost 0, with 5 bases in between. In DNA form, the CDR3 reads TGTGCCAGCAGTGGGAGCTCCTACGAGCAGTACTTC. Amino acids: CASSGSSYEQYF.

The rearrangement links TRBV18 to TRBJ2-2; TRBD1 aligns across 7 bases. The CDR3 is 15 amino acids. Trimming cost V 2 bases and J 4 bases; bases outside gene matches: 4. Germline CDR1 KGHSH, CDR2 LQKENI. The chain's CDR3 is CASSPTGVRTGELFF. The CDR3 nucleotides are TGTGCCAGCTCACCAACAGGGGTTCGCACCGGGGAGCTGTTTTTT.

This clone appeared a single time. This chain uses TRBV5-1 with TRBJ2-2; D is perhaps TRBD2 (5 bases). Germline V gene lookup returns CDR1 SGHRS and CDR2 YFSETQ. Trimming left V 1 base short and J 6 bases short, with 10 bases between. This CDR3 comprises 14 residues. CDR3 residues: CASSLTAGSGELFF. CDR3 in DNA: TGCGCCAGCAGCTTGACCGCGGGCTCCGGGGAGCTGTTTTTT.

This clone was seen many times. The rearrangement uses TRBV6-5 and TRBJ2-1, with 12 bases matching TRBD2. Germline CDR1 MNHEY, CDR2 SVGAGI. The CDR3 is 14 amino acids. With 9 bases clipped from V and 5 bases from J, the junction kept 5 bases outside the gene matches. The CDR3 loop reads CASRLAGVNNEQFF. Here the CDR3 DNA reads TGTGCCAGTAGACTAGCGGGAGTAAACAATGAGCAGTTCTTC.

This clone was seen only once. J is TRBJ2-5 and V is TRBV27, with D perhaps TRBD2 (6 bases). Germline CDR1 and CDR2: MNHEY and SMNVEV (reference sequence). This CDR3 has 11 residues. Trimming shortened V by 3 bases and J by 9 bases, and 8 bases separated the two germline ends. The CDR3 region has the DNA TGTGCCAGCAGTTTTGGGGGGTCCCAGTACTTC. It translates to CASSFGGSQYF.

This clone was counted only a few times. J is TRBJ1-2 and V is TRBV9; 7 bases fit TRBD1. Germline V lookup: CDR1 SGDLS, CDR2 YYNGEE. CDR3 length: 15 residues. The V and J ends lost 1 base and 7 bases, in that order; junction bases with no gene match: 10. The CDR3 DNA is TGTGCCAGCAGCGTACGCTTATCAGGGGGAGGTGGCTACACCTTC. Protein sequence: CASSVRLSGGGGYTF.

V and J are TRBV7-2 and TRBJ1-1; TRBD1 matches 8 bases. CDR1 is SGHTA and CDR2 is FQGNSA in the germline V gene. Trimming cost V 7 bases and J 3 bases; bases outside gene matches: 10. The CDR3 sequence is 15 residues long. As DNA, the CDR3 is TGTGCCAGCACCCAGAATTACAGGGGGGACACTGAAGCTTTCTTT. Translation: CASTQNYRGDTEAFF.

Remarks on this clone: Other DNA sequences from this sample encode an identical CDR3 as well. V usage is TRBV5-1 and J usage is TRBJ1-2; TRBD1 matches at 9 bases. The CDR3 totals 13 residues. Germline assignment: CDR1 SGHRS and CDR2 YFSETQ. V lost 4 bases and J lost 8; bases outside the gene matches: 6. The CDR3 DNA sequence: TGCGCCAGCAGCCGGGGACAGGGCGACGGCTACACCTTC. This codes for CASSRGQGDGYTF.

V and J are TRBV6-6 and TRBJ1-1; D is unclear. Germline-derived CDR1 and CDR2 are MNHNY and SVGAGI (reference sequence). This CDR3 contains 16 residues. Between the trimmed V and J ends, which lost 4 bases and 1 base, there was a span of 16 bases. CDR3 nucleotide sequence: TGTGCCAGCAGTTCCCTCCGGTTTAGAACGAACACTGAAGCTTTCTTT. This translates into CASSSLRFRTNTEAFF.

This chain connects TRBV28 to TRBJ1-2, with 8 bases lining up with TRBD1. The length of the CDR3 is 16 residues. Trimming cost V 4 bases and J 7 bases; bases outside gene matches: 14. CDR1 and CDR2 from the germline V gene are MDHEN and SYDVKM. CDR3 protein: CASSWGVGQGTGGYTF. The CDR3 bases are TGTGCCAGCAGTTGGGGGGTTGGACAGGGAACTGGTGGCTACACCTTC.

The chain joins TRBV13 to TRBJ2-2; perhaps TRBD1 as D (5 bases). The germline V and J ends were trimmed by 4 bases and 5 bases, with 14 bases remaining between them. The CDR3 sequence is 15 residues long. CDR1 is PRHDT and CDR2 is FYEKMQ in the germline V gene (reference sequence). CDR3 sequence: CASSSPQARTGELFF. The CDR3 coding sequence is TGTGCCAGCAGCTCCCCACAGGCGAGGACCGGGGAGCTGTTTTTT.